Presented here are 31 T cell receptor beta chains from one specimen sequenced in a study of neoadjuvant anti-PD-1 for oral cavity cancer. Libraries were prepared by immunoSEQ multiplex PCR; TCRdb keeps only in-frame clonotypes and omits some of them. In the table there are some 6,700 clones, 74% of which are singletons. Sequenced here: PBMCs, sampled before nivolumab (anti-PD-1) treatment. The source is a person aged 40 to 85 with oral cavity squamous cell carcinoma.

The rearrangement uses TRBV5-5 and TRBJ2-7, with 10 positions matching TRBD2. The CDR3 is 16 amino acids. In germline, CDR1 is SGHKS, CDR2 YYEKEE (reference sequence). After removal of 4 bases from V and 1 base from J, the junction contained 8 bases not matched to a gene. CDR3 sequence reads: CASSPRLAGVSYEQYF. The CDR3 nucleotides read TGTGCCAGCAGCCCAAGACTAGCGGGTGTTTCCTACGAGCAGTACTTC.

This rearrangement joins TRBV7-9 to TRBJ2-1; D gene ambiguous. Germline CDR1 is SEHNR and CDR2 is FQNEAQ (reference sequence). Trimming cost V 1 base and J 4 bases, with 2 bases left between them. The CDR3 totals 12 residues. The chain's CDR3 is CASSLGYNEQFF. CDR3 DNA sequence: TGTGCCAGCAGCTTAGGATACAATGAGCAGTTCTTC.

The rearrangement links TRBV9 to TRBJ1-1; D remains unclear. Germline V gene data show CDR1 as SGDLS and CDR2 as YYNGEE. V was cut by 0 bases and J by 1 base, with 7 bases left in between. The CDR3 spans 14 residues. The CDR3 loop is CASSVAPGNTEAFF. The CDR3 DNA is TGTGCCAGCAGCGTAGCTCCCGGGAACACTGAAGCTTTCTTT.

For this clone: An end of the junction differs from the germline gene, which may be a read error. The chain uses TRBV7-2 and TRBJ2-7; D may be TRBD1 (5 bases). The CDR3 loop spans 13 amino acids. CDR1 and CDR2 from the germline V gene are SGHTA and FQGNSA. DNA for the CDR3: TGTGCCAGCAGTTTAGGGGTCTCCTACGAGCAGTACTTC. Translated, it gives CASSLGVSYEQYF. The complete variable domain, with remaining parts taken from reference TRBV7-2 and TRBJ2-7, reads GAGVSQSPSNKVTEKGKDVELRCDPISGHTALYWYRQSLGQGLEFLIYFQGNSAPDKSGLPSDRFSAERTGGSVSTLTIQRTQQEDSAVYLCASSLGVSYEQYFGPGTRLTVT.

Only one count was recorded for this clone. The CDR3 DNA reads TGTGCCAGCAGCGCCACCGGGACTATCTACGAGCAGTACTTC. This translates into CASSATGTIYEQYF. The V call is TRBV5-4, the J call TRBJ2-7, with 7 nucleotides matching TRBD2. CDR1 SGHNT and CDR2 YYREEE come from the germline V gene (reference sequence). The CDR3 is made up of 14 amino acids. With 4 bases clipped from V and 3 bases from J, the junction kept 7 bases outside the gene matches.

This clone was recorded a few times. The chain has TRBV28 and TRBJ1-5; TRBD1 aligns across 8 bases. The V gene's germline CDR1 is MDHEN and CDR2 SYDVKM. J was trimmed by 8 bases and V by 8 bases; bases with no gene match: 8. The CDR3 extends over 13 amino acids. CDR3 region: CASGTGPIEPQHF. CDR3 nucleotides: TGTGCCAGCGGGACAGGACCGATTGAGCCCCAGCATTTT.

A few counts support this clone. The V gene is TRBV5-6, the J gene TRBJ2-3, with D tentatively TRBD1 or TRBD2 (6 bases each). The V gene's germline CDR1 is SGHDT and CDR2 YYEEEE. This CDR3 region has 16 residues. Trimming took off 0 bases at V and 1 base at J, with 12 bases between the two ends. CDR3 protein: CASSLGRRGGTDTQYF. CDR3 sequence (DNA): TGTGCCAGCAGCTTGGGGAGGAGGGGGGGCACAGATACGCAGTATTTT.

This clone is a singleton in its sample. The gene calls are TRBV6-5 and TRBJ2-3, with D possibly being TRBD1 (6 bases). The V gene lost 0 bases and the J gene lost 2 bases, with 12 bases spanning the gap. The CDR3 totals 16 residues. Germline CDR1 is MNHEY and CDR2 is SVGAGI. The chain's CDR3 is CASSYSGQGFTDTQYF. In DNA form, the CDR3 reads TGTGCCAGCAGTTACTCCGGTCAGGGGTTCACAGATACGCAGTATTTT.

There are a few counts of this clone. The chain is built from TRBV29-1 and TRBJ1-2, with 11 bases lining up with TRBD1. CDR3 length: 14 amino acids. Germline CDR1 and CDR2: SQVTM and ANQGSEA. V trimming: 7 bases; J trimming: 4 bases; junction bases outside the gene matches: 8. The CDR3 protein is CSASTGQGGYGYTF. DNA for the CDR3: TGCAGCGCCTCAACGGGACAGGGGGGCTATGGCTACACCTTC.

The gene calls are TRBV7-8 and TRBJ1-1; the D is unclear. CDR3 length: 14 amino acids. V was trimmed by 5 bases and J by 3 bases, leaving 13 bases between them. CDR1 and CDR2 (germline): SGHVS, FQNEAQ. CDR3 coding DNA: TGTGCCAGCAGCACCTTGCGGGGAGACACTGAAGCTTTCTTT. Amino acids: CASSTLRGDTEAFF.

The rearrangement uses TRBV12-5 and TRBJ2-7; TRBD1 aligns across 12 bases. J gave up 8 bases and V 6 bases, and 2 bases lay outside the gene matches. The CDR3 extends over 12 amino acids. The V gene's germline CDR1 is LGHNT and CDR2 FRNRAP. The chain's CDR3 is CASGRDRGQQYF. DNA of the CDR3: TGTGCTAGTGGGAGGGACAGGGGGCAGCAGTACTTC.

The chain uses TRBV11-1 and TRBJ1-6; possible D gene TRBD1, 6 bases. Germline loops: CDR1 SGHAT, CDR2 FQDESV (reference sequence). This CDR3 is built from 14 residues. Trimming pared 3 bases from V and 8 bases from J, leaving 11 bases between. This CDR3 is CASSFWGTHSPLHF. DNA of the CDR3: TGTGCCAGCAGCTTTTGGGGGACACATTCACCCCTCCACTTT. The full variable domain, rest sourced from reference TRBV11-1 and TRBJ1-6, is EAEVAQSPRYKITEKSQAVAFWCDPISGHATLYWYRQILGQGPELLVQFQDESVVDDSQLPKDRFSAERLKGVDSTLKIQPAELGDSAMYLCASSFWGTHSPLHFGNGTRLTVT.

This clone was seen a single time. The CDR3 nucleotides are TGTGCCAGCAGCTTGGGGGGAGTTGGGAGCACTGAAGCTTTCTTT. Amino acids: CASSLGGVGSTEAFF. This rearrangement joins TRBV5-4 to TRBJ1-1; D is uncertain. This CDR3 is built from 15 residues. V was cut by 0 bases and J by 4 bases, with 13 bases left in between. Looked up from germline, CDR1 is SGHNT and CDR2 is YYREEE (reference sequence).

V and J are TRBV25-1 and TRBJ1-1; D is perhaps TRBD1 (6 bases). Trimming left V 8 bases short and J 2 bases short, with 15 bases between. Looked up from germline, CDR1 is MGHDK and CDR2 is SYGVNS. The CDR3 totals 14 residues. CDR3 sequence: CASGRMDRNTEAFF. The CDR3, as DNA: TGTGCCAGCGGGCGGATGGACAGAAACACTGAAGCTTTCTTT.

V gene TRBV18 combines with J gene TRBJ2-7; TRBD1 matches 10 bases. Germline CDR1 and CDR2: KGHSH and LQKENI. This CDR3 contains 16 residues. V gave up 1 base and J gave up 2 bases; unmatched junction bases: 5. CDR3: CASSPRSGTGAYEQYF. The CDR3 coding sequence is TGTGCCAGCTCACCACGGTCCGGGACAGGGGCCTACGAGCAGTACTTC.

CDR3 nucleotide sequence: TGCGCCAGCAGCGCCTTAGCGGGGCCTTCCTACGAGCAGTACTTC. Translating it yields CASSALAGPSYEQYF. V usage is TRBV5-1 and J usage is TRBJ2-7, with TRBD2 matching 8 bases. Per germline, CDR1 SGHRS and CDR2 YFSETQ. With V trimmed by 4 bases and J by 1 base, 7 bases remained unmatched. The length of the CDR3 is 15 residues.

This clone has a handful of counts. This chain connects TRBV6-5 to TRBJ1-2; 9 bases align to TRBD1. V shed 2 bases and J 2 bases; nucleotides not matched to a gene: 3. CDR1 is MNHEY, CDR2 SVGAGI, per germline. This CDR3 is 15 amino acids long. The CDR3 DNA sequence: TGTGCCAGCAGTTACCGGGGACAGGGAAACTATGGCTACACCTTC. Translated: CASSYRGQGNYGYTF.

The chain couples TRBV6-6 to TRBJ1-2, with D unclear. Germline V gene data show CDR1 as MNHNY and CDR2 as SVGAGI (reference sequence). Trimming shortened V by 2 bases and J by 1 base, and 5 bases separated the two germline ends. The CDR3 runs 13 residues. CDR3 DNA sequence: TGTGCCAGCAGTTACAACAGTAACTATGGCTACACCTTC. Amino acids: CASSYNSNYGYTF.

The J gene is TRBJ1-2, the V gene TRBV4-2; unclear D gene. V lost 0 bases and J lost 6, with 14 bases in between. Germline-derived CDR1 and CDR2 are LGHNA and YNFKEQ. The CDR3 spans 15 residues. DNA for the CDR3: TGTGCCAGCAGCCAAGATCTGATTGCCACGGATGGCTACACCTTC. Translating gives CASSQDLIATDGYTF.

V is TRBV2 and J is TRBJ2-1; D might be TRBD1 or TRBD2, each matching 5 bases. Germline V gene data show CDR1 as SNHLY and CDR2 as FYNNEI. Trimming left V 8 bases short and J 5 bases short, with 16 bases between. The CDR3 contains 14 residues. For the CDR3, the DNA is TGTGCCAGCGCAGTGGGGGACGTAAACAATGAGCAGTTCTTC. Its translation is CASAVGDVNNEQFF.

The rearrangement links TRBV28 to TRBJ1-5; unclear D gene. Germline V lookup: CDR1 MDHEN, CDR2 SYDVKM. Trimming removed 3 bases from V and 4 bases from J, with 16 bases in between. The CDR3 loop spans 16 amino acids. The CDR3 DNA follows: TGTGCCAGCAGTTTCCCCATGGCAGTACGTAATCAGCCCCAGCATTTT. Translation: CASSFPMAVRNQPQHF.

J is TRBJ1-2 and V is TRBV5-4; tentatively, D is TRBD1 (6 bases). The V end was cut by 6 bases, the J end by 3 bases, with 15 bases between. The CDR3 covers 14 residues. Per germline, CDR1 SGHNT and CDR2 YYREEE (reference sequence). CDR3 loop: CASILMGADYGYTF. DNA of the CDR3: TGTGCCAGCATCCTGATGGGGGCCGACTATGGCTACACCTTC.

The V gene is TRBV6-6, the J gene TRBJ2-2; D remains ambiguous. The CDR3 extends over 14 amino acids. V was trimmed by 6 bases and J by 1 base, leaving 9 bases between them. Germline CDR1 reads MNHNY; CDR2 reads SVGAGI (reference sequence). CDR3 protein: CASSPRQNTGELFF. The CDR3 coding sequence is TGTGCCAGCAGCCCCCGACAGAACACCGGGGAGCTGTTTTTT.

This clone came up a few times. The CDR3 region is CASSYKEDQPQHF. The CDR3 DNA sequence: TGTGCCAGCAGCTATAAGGAGGATCAGCCCCAGCATTTT. The rearrangement joins TRBV7-2 to TRBJ1-5; D call uncertain. The CDR3 spans 13 residues. The germline V gene encodes CDR1 SGHTA and CDR2 FQGNSA. V was clipped by 4 bases and J by 5 bases, with 9 bases between them.

This clone was seen only once. The chain recombines TRBV9 with TRBJ2-5, with a weak D call TRBD2 (5 bases). The CDR3 sequence is 15 residues long. V was pared by 0 bases and J by 1 base, with 10 bases between. Germline assignment: CDR1 SGDLS and CDR2 YYNGEE. CDR3 region: CASSVGGRTQETQYF. CDR3 DNA sequence: TGTGCCAGCAGCGTAGGAGGGAGAACCCAAGAGACCCAGTACTTC.

The chain is built from TRBV10-1 and TRBJ2-2; the D gene is possibly TRBD2 (5 bases). Germline values: CDR1 WNHNN, CDR2 SYGVQD (reference sequence). CDR3 length equals 14 residues. V lost 5 bases, J lost 4 bases, and 11 bases lay in between. CDR3 DNA sequence: TGCGCCAGCAGTTCTGGGAGCGCCACCGGGGAGCTGTTTTTT. This translates into CASSSGSATGELFF.

The chain uses TRBV11-2 and TRBJ1-2; 11 bases are a match to TRBD1. Germline CDR1 SGHAT, CDR2 FQNNGV. The CDR3 length is 17 residues. J lost 2 bases, V lost 5 bases, and 10 bases had no gene match. CDR3 loop: CASSRIRDRGENYGYTF. For the CDR3, the DNA is TGTGCCAGCAGCCGGATACGGGACAGGGGGGAAAACTATGGCTACACCTTC. Combining the CDR3 with reference TRBV11-2 and TRBJ1-2 gives the whole variable domain EAGVAQSPRYKIIEKRQSVAFWCNPISGHATLYWYQQILGQGPKLLIQFQNNGVVDDSQLPKDRFSAERLKGVDSTLKIQPAKLEDSAVYLCASSRIRDRGENYGYTFGSGTRLTVV.

This clone was observed a single time. This rearrangement joins TRBV10-3 to TRBJ1-3; D is undetermined. V lost 7 bases, J lost 0 bases, and 13 bases lay in between. There are 15 residues in the CDR3. CDR1 and CDR2 from the germline V gene are ENHRY and SYGVKD. The CDR3 DNA reads TGTGCCATCAACATAGGATCCCGCTCTGGAAACACCATATATTTT. Encoded protein: CAINIGSRSGNTIYF.

This sequence joins TRBV27 and TRBJ1-2; possibly TRBD1 for D (6 bases). Germline CDR1 MNHEY, CDR2 SMNVEV (reference sequence). Trimming pared 0 bases from V and 4 bases from J, leaving 18 bases between. The CDR3 covers 17 residues. As DNA, the CDR3 is TGTGCCAGCAGTTTATCCTCTCTCGGGGGGGCGCGCTATGGCTACACCTTC. It encodes CASSLSSLGGARYGYTF.

The J gene is TRBJ2-3, the V gene TRBV7-9, with D maybe TRBD2 (5 bases). Germline CDR1 and CDR2: SEHNR and FQNEAQ (reference sequence). V lost 3 bases and J 0 bases, leaving 13 bases between the germline ends. The CDR3 covers 16 residues. The chain's CDR3 is CASSFFRETSTDTQYF. The CDR3, as DNA: TGTGCCAGCAGCTTTTTTAGGGAGACTAGCACAGATACGCAGTATTTT.

This rearrangement joins TRBV7-9 to TRBJ1-4, with D possibly being TRBD1 (5 bases). Trimming shortened V by 5 bases and J by 0 bases, and 10 bases separated the two germline ends. The CDR3 is 15 amino acids. The germline V gene has CDR1 SEHNR and CDR2 FQNEAQ (reference sequence). CDR3 sequence (DNA): TGTGCCAGCAGCAGCAGGGTTGCAACTAATGAAAAACTGTTTTTT. Translation gives CASSSRVATNEKLFF.